The 18 T cell receptor beta chains below come from one sample, sequenced in a study of tumor-infiltrating lymphocytes in primary liver carcinoma. The investigators made TCR beta cDNA from approximately 510 ng total RNA, using a constant-region primer. ARM-PCR was slightly modified, and three nested multiplex PCR rounds with it gave rise to the TCR beta libraries. Forward primers for TRBV1-TRBV30 and a C-beta reverse primer served the first two PCR rounds, at about 9 cycles each. Each CDR3 protein gets one entry after TCRdb re-called the multiplex PCR reads with MiXCR. The table records 150,000 to 200,000 distinct CDR3 sequences, 60% of them present only once. Both blood RNA, taken from unsorted whole blood, and germline DNA were extracted. Sequenced material: peripheral blood. The receptors originated from a man aged 40-50 years with primary liver carcinoma and hepatitis B virus infection.

A word on this clonotype: Given a much more abundant clone one base away, this may be a read error. The chain couples TRBV4-1 to TRBJ2-1, with D maybe TRBD2 (6 bases). Between the trimmed V and J ends, which lost 4 bases and 4 bases, there was a span of 14 bases. The CDR3 covers 15 residues. Germline V gene data show CDR1 as MGHRA and CDR2 as YSYEKL. CDR3 in DNA: TGCGCCAGCAGCCTGAAGCGGCTAGCGTACAATGAGCAGTTCTTC. The encoded protein is CASSLKRLAYNEQFF.

This clonotype was observed a few times. The CDR3 protein is CASSEIEGQTQPQHF. DNA of the CDR3: TGTGCCAGCAGTGAAATAGAGGGGCAGACTCAGCCCCAGCATTTT. J is TRBJ1-5 and V is TRBV6-1, with D possibly TRBD1 on 5 matching bases. V shed 2 bases and J shed 6 bases, with 14 bases lying between them. Germline lookup yields CDR1 MNHNS and CDR2 SASEGT. This CDR3 spans 15 amino acids.

The chain employs TRBV29-1 and TRBJ2-7; no firm D call. This CDR3 contains 14 residues. Trimming took off 0 bases at V and 3 bases at J, with 12 bases between the two ends. Germline CDR1 is SQVTM and CDR2 is ANQGSEA. CDR3 region: CSVEESGAFYEQYF. DNA of the CDR3: TGCAGCGTTGAAGAGTCTGGAGCGTTCTACGAGCAGTACTTC.

This clonotype came up once. The V call is TRBV6-5, the J call TRBJ2-7, with D possibly matching TRBD1 (7 bases). The CDR3 loop spans 18 amino acids. Trimming left V 0 bases short and J 4 bases short, with 22 bases between. The germline V gene has CDR1 MNHEY and CDR2 SVGAGI. The CDR3 loop reads CASSYSGPGGGPGYEQYF. The DNA of the CDR3 is TGTGCCAGCAGTTACTCCGGGCCAGGGGGAGGCCCTGGATACGAGCAGTACTTC.

About this clonotype: This CDR3 fails to terminate in the conserved phenylalanine or tryptophan, so it likely reflects a read error. The V gene is TRBV4-1, the J gene TRBJ2-1; 11 bases fit TRBD2. The CDR3 length is 15 residues. The germline CDR1 and CDR2 sequences are MGHRA and YSYEKL. With V trimmed by 0 bases and J by 9 bases, 4 bases remained unmatched. CDR3 amino acids: CASSQESLAGAEQFL. Written as DNA, the CDR3 is TGCGCCAGCAGCCAAGAATCACTAGCGGGAGCTGAGCAGTTCCTC.

This clonotype was seen a few times. The chain uses TRBV4-2 and TRBJ2-1; D is unclear. CDR3 length: 13 residues. Germline loops: CDR1 LGHNA, CDR2 YNFKEQ. Trimming took 5 bases from V and 2 from J, leaving 7 bases between them. The CDR3 sequence: CASSESAYNEQFF. The CDR3 nucleotides read TGTGCCAGCAGCGAATCCGCCTACAATGAGCAGTTCTTC.

The V gene is TRBV7-9, the J gene TRBJ1-5, with D unresolved. The CDR3 sequence is 12 residues long. Germline-derived CDR1 and CDR2 are SEHNR and FQNEAQ (reference sequence). The V gene lost 4 bases and the J gene lost 6 bases, with 7 bases spanning the gap. The CDR3: CASSSEGQPQHF. The CDR3 bases are TGTGCCAGCAGCTCCGAGGGTCAGCCCCAGCATTTT.

The chain combines TRBV11-3 with TRBJ2-1; D is perhaps TRBD2 (5 bases). V lost 5 bases to trimming and J lost 7 bases, with 18 bases between them. This CDR3 spans 15 amino acids. Germline V gene sequence: CDR1 SGHNT, CDR2 YENEEA. This chain's CDR3 is CASSTLVGAANEQFF. In DNA form, the CDR3 reads TGTGCCAGCAGCACATTAGTGGGAGCGGCAAATGAGCAGTTCTTC. Complete variable domain (other parts from reference TRBV11-3 and TRBJ2-1): EAGVVQSPRYKIIEKKQPVAFWCNPISGHNTLYWYLQNLGQGPELLIRYENEEAVDDSQLPKDRFSAERLKGVDSTLKIQPAELGDSAVYLCASSTLVGAANEQFFGPGTRLTVL.

CDR3 loop: CATWDGENIQYF. The DNA for the CDR3 is TGTGCCACATGGGACGGAGAAAACATTCAGTACTTC. V gene TRBV10-3 combines with J gene TRBJ2-4; D may be TRBD1 or TRBD2 (5 bases each). Germline assignment: CDR1 ENHRY and CDR2 SYGVKD. Deletions cut 10 bases from V and 5 bases from J, with 12 bases between. The CDR3 contains 12 residues.

Comments on this clonotype: Germline and junction disagree at one end, which may indicate a read error. The genes are TRBV11-2 and TRBJ1-2; the D gene is possibly TRBD1 (6 bases). The CDR3 has 11 residues. Germline CDR1 reads SGHAT; CDR2 reads FQNNGV. The CDR3 nucleotides read TGTGCCAGCAGTTCATGGGGGACAAGGACATTC. Protein: CASSSWGTRTF.

The chain recombines TRBV5-1 with TRBJ1-1; TRBD1 is a possible D gene (5 bases). The CDR3 contains 15 residues. Trimming removed 4 bases from V and 1 base from J, with 14 bases in between. Germline CDR1 SGHRS, CDR2 YFSETQ. CDR3 DNA: TGCGCCAGCAGCCTGGACATCCTTGGGAACACTGAAGCTTTCTTT. Translation: CASSLDILGNTEAFF.

This clonotype was detected once. This sequence may be a read error, since a much larger clone differs from it by one base. The CDR3 spells CSVGGQGRTFF. CDR3 sequence (DNA): TGCAGCGTTGGAGGACAGGGGAGGACTTTCTTT. This rearrangement joins TRBV29-1 to TRBJ1-1; 9 positions agree with TRBD1. Germline V gene data show CDR1 as SQVTM and CDR2 as ANQGSEA. V shed 4 bases and J 12 bases; nucleotides not matched to a gene: 6. This CDR3 contains 11 residues.

The chain carries TRBV4-1 and TRBJ2-7; tentatively, D is TRBD2 (5 bases). CDR3 length equals 14 residues. Per the germline V gene, CDR1 is MGHRA and CDR2 is YSYEKL. With 0 bases removed from V and 5 bases from J, the gap between germline ends came to 11 bases. Here the CDR3 reads CASSQDIGGHEQYF. CDR3 DNA sequence: TGCGCCAGCAGCCAAGATATTGGAGGCCACGAGCAGTACTTC.

The V gene is TRBV28, the J gene TRBJ2-1; D is ambiguous. Deletions cut 8 bases from V and 6 bases from J, with 17 bases between. Looked up from germline, CDR1 is MDHEN and CDR2 is SYDVKM. The CDR3 totals 14 residues. The DNA for the CDR3 is TGTGCCAGCGGCCGCAGGAGTATCGTCAATGAGCAGTTCTTC. Its translation is CASGRRSIVNEQFF.

Only a few counts were recorded for this clonotype. The chain links TRBV6-5 to TRBJ2-3; possibly TRBD1 for D (5 bases). V dropped 4 bases and J dropped 2 bases, with 19 bases sitting between them. The CDR3 is 17 residues long. Germline V CDR1 and CDR2: MNHEY, SVGAGI. CDR3 residues: CASSSQGQTPFTDTQYF. The CDR3 region has the DNA TGTGCCAGCAGTTCCCAGGGCCAAACGCCCTTCACAGATACGCAGTATTTT.

This chain connects TRBV12-3 or TRBV12-4 to TRBJ1-5, with 8 bases lining up with TRBD1. After removal of 5 bases from V and 5 bases from J, the junction contained 8 bases not matched to a gene. The length of the CDR3 is 15 residues. The CDR3 sequence: CASSTGGNFYQPQHF. DNA of the CDR3: TGTGCCAGCAGTACAGGGGGTAACTTTTATCAGCCCCAGCATTTT.

In its sample, this clonotype was seen many times. This chain connects TRBV12-3 or TRBV12-4 to TRBJ1-3, with unresolved D. The CDR3 totals 16 residues. Trimming shortened V by 7 bases and J by 0 bases, and 16 bases separated the two germline ends. CDR3 in amino acids: CASTVGPHDSGNTIYF. The CDR3 region has the DNA TGTGCCAGCACCGTCGGGCCCCACGACTCTGGAAACACCATATATTTT.

This clonotype was observed a single time. The junction does not match germline at one end; this may be a read error. The CDR3 reads CASSPTTGGYGYGYIF. The CDR3 DNA follows: TGTGCCAGCAGCCCTACGACAGGTGGTTATGGCTATGGCTACATCTTC. The J gene is TRBJ1-2, the V gene TRBV12-3 or TRBV12-4, with D tentatively TRBD1 (6 bases). The CDR3 sequence is 16 residues long.